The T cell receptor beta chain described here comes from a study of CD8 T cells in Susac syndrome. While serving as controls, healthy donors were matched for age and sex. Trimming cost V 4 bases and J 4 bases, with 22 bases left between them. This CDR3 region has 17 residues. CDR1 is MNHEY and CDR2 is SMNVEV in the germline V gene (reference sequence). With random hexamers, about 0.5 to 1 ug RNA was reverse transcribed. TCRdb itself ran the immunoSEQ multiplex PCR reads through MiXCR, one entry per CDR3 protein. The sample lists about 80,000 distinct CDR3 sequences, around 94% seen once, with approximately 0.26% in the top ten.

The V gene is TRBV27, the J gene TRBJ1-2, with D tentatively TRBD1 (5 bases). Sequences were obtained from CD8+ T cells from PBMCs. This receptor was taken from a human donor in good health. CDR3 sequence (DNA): TGTGCCAGCAGTTATTTGGTCGGGGCAGGCGAGACCTATGGCTACACCTTC. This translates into CASSYLVGAGETYGYTF.